These 10 T cell receptor beta chains originate from one sample sequenced in a study of shared clonotypes between healthy human individuals. Clones were sequenced by immunoSEQ multiplex PCR, and TCRdb holds only the in-frame ones, with some missing. The sample consists of about 1 million clones, roughly 80% of them appearing once. Sequencing was done on a sample of memory CD4+ T cells sorted from blood. Subset in this sample: CD45RA-negative fraction. Receptors originate from a man aged 18 to 30 in good health.

The chain couples TRBV5-3 to TRBJ2-5, with 12 bases aligning to TRBD1. TRBV5-3 is marked as an open reading frame, function uncertain. CDR3 length equals 16 residues. V lost 1 base to trimming and J lost 5 bases; unmatched junction nucleotides: 6. The CDR3 here is CARSLLGQGAGETQYF. The CDR3 DNA reads as TGTGCCAGAAGCTTGTTGGGACAGGGGGCAGGGGAGACCCAGTACTTC.

V and J are TRBV11-2 and TRBJ2-3, with D tentatively TRBD1 or TRBD2 (6 bases each). Germline V gene data show CDR1 as SGHAT and CDR2 as FQNNGV. The CDR3 has 16 amino acids. The V end lost 1 base, the J end lost 4 bases, and 15 bases lay between the germline ends. CDR3 in amino acids: CASSLGFRGPADTQYF. Here the CDR3 DNA reads TGTGCCAGCAGCTTAGGGTTCCGGGGGCCGGCAGATACGCAGTATTTT. The full variable domain, rest sourced from reference TRBV11-2 and TRBJ2-3, is EAGVAQSPRYKIIEKRQSVAFWCNPISGHATLYWYQQILGQGPKLLIQFQNNGVVDDSQLPKDRFSAERLKGVDSTLKIQPAKLEDSAVYLCASSLGFRGPADTQYFGPGTRLTVL.

Here the CDR3 DNA reads TGTGCCAGCAGCGTCACTAGCGGGAGTTTTCATGAGCAGTTCTTC. This encodes CASSVTSGSFHEQFF. The chain recombines TRBV9 with TRBJ2-1, with TRBD2 identical over 11 bases. With 2 bases clipped from V and 8 bases from J, the junction kept 6 bases outside the gene matches. The CDR3 is 15 amino acids. Germline CDR1 reads SGDLS; CDR2 reads YYNGEE. The full variable domain, its missing parts supplied by reference TRBV9 and TRBJ2-1, is DSGVTQTPKHLITATGQRVTLRCSPRSGDLSVYWYQQSLDQGLQFLIQYYNGEERAKGNILERFSAQQFPDLHSELNLSSLELGDSALYFCASSVTSGSFHEQFFGPGTRLTVL.

The gene calls are TRBV2 and TRBJ1-5; no clear D gene. The CDR3 totals 14 residues. Trimming stripped 6 bases from V and 1 base from J, with 10 bases between. Germline values: CDR1 SNHLY, CDR2 FYNNEI. CDR3 protein: CASSVEGSNQPQHF. The CDR3 DNA reads as TGTGCCAGCAGCGTAGAAGGGAGCAATCAGCCCCAGCATTTT.

Here the CDR3 DNA reads TGTGCCAGCAGCTTTCACGGTTCTCGGGGCACTGAAGCTTTCTTT. It yields the protein CASSFHGSRGTEAFF. This chain joins TRBV11-2 and TRBJ1-1; D not certain. Trimming shortened V by 3 bases and J by 4 bases, and 15 bases separated the two germline ends. Per germline, CDR1 SGHAT and CDR2 FQNNGV. The CDR3 has 15 residues.

The V call is TRBV6-6, the J call TRBJ1-2; D is possibly TRBD1 (6 bases). The ends were cut back, 2 bases at V and 8 bases at J, with 12 bases in the middle. This CDR3 spans 13 amino acids. The germline CDR1 and CDR2 sequences are MNHNY and SVGAGI (reference sequence). CDR3 protein: CASSYLTGSGYTF. In DNA, the CDR3 is TGTGCCAGCAGTTACCTGACAGGCTCCGGCTACACCTTC.

The chain uses TRBV2 and TRBJ2-5; the match to TRBD1 covers 11 bases. V shed 6 bases and J 7 bases; nucleotides not matched to a gene: 10. The germline CDR1 and CDR2 sequences are SNHLY and FYNNEI. This CDR3 is 15 amino acids long. CDR3 nucleotide sequence: TGTGCCAGCAGAACCGGGACAGGGACAGGGGGGACCCAGTACTTC. Translating it yields CASRTGTGTGGTQYF.

A few counts support this clone. The chain links TRBV5-6 to TRBJ1-1; D uncertain. CDR3 length: 14 amino acids. Per the germline V gene, CDR1 is SGHDT and CDR2 is YYEEEE. V lost 0 bases and J lost 1, with 7 bases in between. In nucleotides, the CDR3 is TGTGCCAGCAGCTTGGTAAAATCGAACACTGAAGCTTTCTTT. Translation gives CASSLVKSNTEAFF.

The chain joins TRBV19 to TRBJ2-1; TRBD1 might be the D (6 bases). CDR3 length: 15 amino acids. Trimming left V 4 bases short and J 4 bases short, with 14 bases between. Germline V CDR1 and CDR2: LNHDA, SQIVND (reference sequence). CDR3 nucleotide sequence: TGTGCCAGTAGTACGGATTTGGGGGCTTACAATGAGCAGTTCTTC. It is translated as CASSTDLGAYNEQFF.

The table lists this clone with a few counts. This sequence joins TRBV10-3 and TRBJ1-6; a possible D gene is TRBD1 (6 bases). Germline loops: CDR1 ENHRY, CDR2 SYGVKD. The ends were cut back, 6 bases at V and 4 bases at J, with 10 bases in the middle. This CDR3 has 14 residues. The CDR3 loop is CAIRRQEYNSPLHF. In DNA, the CDR3 is TGTGCCATCAGGAGACAGGAGTATAATTCACCCCTCCACTTT.